This T cell receptor (beta chain) was profiled in a study of cytomegalovirus exposure and HLA in healthy donors. Comments on this clone: Its antigen is not known.

Regarding the study as a whole: Roughly even sequencing depth across donors was the assumption behind the presence/absence analyses. Confirmation in vitro established that three CMV-associated chains were specific for CMV antigens. Researchers catalogued 150 or so TCR beta chains as cytomegalovirus-associated.

Amplification used 60 Vbeta primers and 13 Jbeta primers. Sequencing used immunoSEQ multiplex PCR; TCRdb keeps in-frame clones, though not all of them. The profile covers some 130,000 clones, with about four fifths appearing a single time and about 4.3% taken by the ten largest. V shed 4 bases and J shed 1 base, with 6 bases lying between them. CDR3 length equals 12 residues. Germline lookup yields CDR1 SQVTM and CDR2 ANQGSEA. The sample consisted of PBMCs. This TCR was sampled from a man aged 30-40 years in good health. The rearrangement links TRBV29-1 to TRBJ2-3; weak D call: TRBD2 (5 bases). CDR3: CSVVGGTDTQYF. The CDR3 DNA is TGCAGCGTTGTGGGAGGCACAGATACGCAGTATTTT.